This T cell receptor (beta chain) was recovered during a study of blood T cell repertoires in COVID-19. Study-level background: PBMCs, B-cell-depleted T cells, or T cells provided the cDNA or gDNA that made up the material.

CDR3 length equals 17 residues. Germline-derived CDR1 and CDR2 are SGHRS and YFSETQ. Germline trimming cut 2 bases from V and 0 bases from J; bases unmatched to any gene: 7. The assay was immunoSEQ multiplex PCR, and TCRdb's table has in-frame clones only and misses some. The repertoire includes 200,000 to 300,000 clones, 80% to 95% of them detected once, and roughly 0.8% sits in the top ten. This clone appeared a single time. The chain recombines TRBV5-1 with TRBJ2-4, with 8 bases aligning to TRBD2. Sequencing was carried out using peripheral blood. The TCR was taken from a man aged 25 to 45 with COVID-19, enrolled during active disease. This CDR3 is CASSLYSGGQAKNIQYF. The CDR3 nucleotides are TGCGCCAGCAGCTTATACTCGGGGGGGCAAGCCAAAAACATTCAGTACTTC. Based on the CDR3 plus reference TRBV5-1 and TRBJ2-4, the full variable domain is KAGVTQTPRYLIKTRGQQVTLSCSPISGHRSVSWYQQTPGQGLQFLFEYFSETQRNKGNFPGRFSGRQFSNSRSEMNVSTLELGDSALYLCASSLYSGGQAKNIQYFGAGTRLSVL.